What follows are 5 T cell receptor beta chains derived from one specimen sequenced in a study of CD8 T cells in Susac syndrome. RNA was extracted with the RNeasy kit, and a quantity of 0.5 to 1 ug was reverse transcribed using random hexamers. TCRdb reprocessed the immunoSEQ multiplex PCR reads via MiXCR and lists one record per CDR3 protein. The sample lists a few hundred thousand distinct CDR3 sequences, approximately 95% occurring once. Material for sequencing was CD4+ T cells from PBMCs. The receptors originated from a human donor with multiple sclerosis.

The chain recombines TRBV5-1 with TRBJ2-2; 12 bases agree with TRBD2. The CDR3 covers 16 residues. CDR1 and CDR2 (germline): SGHRS, YFSETQ. With 1 base clipped from V and 5 bases from J, the junction kept 3 bases outside the gene matches. CDR3 in amino acids: CASSLSGTSGTGELFF. CDR3 coding DNA: TGCGCCAGCAGCTTGTCTGGGACTAGCGGGACCGGGGAGCTGTTTTTT.

The chain uses TRBV20-1 and TRBJ2-1; TRBD2 matches at 8 bases. CDR3 length: 14 residues. Germline loops: CDR1 DFQATT, CDR2 SNEGSKA (reference sequence). V trimming: 2 bases; J trimming: 6 bases; junction bases outside the gene matches: 6. CDR3 sequence: CSARLLAGINEQFF. The CDR3 nucleotides read TGCAGTGCTAGACTGCTAGCGGGCATCAATGAGCAGTTCTTC.

This chain joins TRBV20-1 and TRBJ2-1; D not resolved. The CDR3 is 8 amino acids. CDR1 is DFQATT and CDR2 is SNEGSKA in the germline V gene (reference sequence). The CDR3 loop is CRADEQFF. CDR3 DNA: TGCAGGGCCGATGAGCAGTTCTTC.

The chain has TRBV9 and TRBJ2-2; the match to TRBD1 covers 8 bases. The germline V gene encodes CDR1 SGDLS and CDR2 YYNGEE. The CDR3 has 16 amino acids. V dropped 1 base and J dropped 1; count of bases not matched to a gene: 3. The CDR3 bases are TGTGCCAGCAGCGTAACGACAGGGGTGAACACCGGGGAGCTGTTTTTT. Residues: CASSVTTGVNTGELFF.

This chain joins TRBV15 and TRBJ1-1; D remains unclear. The germline V and J ends were trimmed by 0 bases and 6 bases, with 11 bases remaining between them. Per germline, CDR1 LNHNV and CDR2 YYDKDF (reference sequence). CDR3 size: 14 residues. CDR3 sequence (DNA): TGTGCCACCAGCAGAGAAGGCTGGGTCGCTGAAGCTTTCTTT. This codes for CATSREGWVAEAFF.